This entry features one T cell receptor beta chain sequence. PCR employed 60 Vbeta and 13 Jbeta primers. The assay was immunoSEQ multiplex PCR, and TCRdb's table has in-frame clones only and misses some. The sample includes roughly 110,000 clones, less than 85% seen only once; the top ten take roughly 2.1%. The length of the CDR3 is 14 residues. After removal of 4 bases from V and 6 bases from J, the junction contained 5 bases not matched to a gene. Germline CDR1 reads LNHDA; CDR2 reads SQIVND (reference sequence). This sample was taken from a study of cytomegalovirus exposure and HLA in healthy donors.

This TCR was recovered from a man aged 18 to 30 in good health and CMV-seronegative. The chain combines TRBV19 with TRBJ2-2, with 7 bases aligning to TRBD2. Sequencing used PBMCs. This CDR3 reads CASSTGGLAGELFF. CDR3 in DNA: TGTGCCAGTAGTACCGGGGGGTTGGCCGGGGAGCTGTTTTTT.